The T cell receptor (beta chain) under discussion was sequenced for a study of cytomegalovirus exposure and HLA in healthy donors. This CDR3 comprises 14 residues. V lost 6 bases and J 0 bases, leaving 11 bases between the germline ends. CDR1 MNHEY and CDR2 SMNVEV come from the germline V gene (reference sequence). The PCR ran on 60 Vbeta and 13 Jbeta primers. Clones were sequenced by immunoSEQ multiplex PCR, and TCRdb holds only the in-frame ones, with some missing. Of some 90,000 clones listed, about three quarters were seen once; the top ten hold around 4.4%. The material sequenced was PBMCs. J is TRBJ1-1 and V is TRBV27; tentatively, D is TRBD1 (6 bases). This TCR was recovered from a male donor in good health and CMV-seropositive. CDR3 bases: TGTGCCAGCAGGGGGAGGGGGATGAACACTGAAGCTTTCTTT. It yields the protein CASRGRGMNTEAFF.